This T cell receptor (beta chain) appears in the sequencing data of a study of T cell responses to AZD1222 COVID-19 vaccine. The wider study: Analysis merged second doses at about 4 or about 12 weeks.

Of note for this clone: What it binds is unknown.

Study-wide findings and caveats: Reports say nearly half of spike-specific TCRs go after unmutated variant regions.

The CDR3 consists of 13 residues. Germline V gives CDR1 SGHDT, CDR2 YYEEEE. V lost 6 bases and J lost 1, with 10 bases in between. Sequencing used immunoSEQ multiplex PCR; TCRdb keeps in-frame clones, though not all of them. The sample shows 150,000 to 200,000 clones, roughly 92% of them seen only once. The sequence came from an adult in good health. The V gene is TRBV5-6, the J gene TRBJ1-1, with a tentative D call TRBD1 (6 bases). Sample: peripheral blood, taken on day 0 of AZD1222 vaccination. CDR3: CASIPRGNTEAFF. As DNA, the CDR3 is TGTGCCAGCATCCCCAGGGGGAACACTGAAGCTTTCTTT.